This TCR beta chain was recovered during a study of T cells in women clearing cervical HPV infection. Germline CDR1 LNHDA, CDR2 SQIVND (reference sequence). The V end lost 1 base, the J end lost 6 bases, and 13 bases lay between the germline ends. This CDR3 has 15 amino acids. TCRdb's table, derived via immunoSEQ multiplex PCR, lists solely in-frame clones and lacks some. This repertoire includes roughly 31,000 clones. Study-level findings and limits: T-cell numbers per sample were unknown and may explain richness differences. Timing of associations relative to infection is unclear; T-cell subsets were not isolated.

On this clone: Its antigen is as yet unknown. The sequenced fragment ends 3 residues before the CDR3 boundary, so the rest is inferred from the germline J gene.

V and J are TRBV19 and TRBJ1-5, with unresolved D. Sequenced input: blood buffy coat. This receptor was obtained from a woman aged 18 to 75 with a cervical HPV16 infection that either progressed to CIN3+ or cleared (not recorded which). CDR3 sequence reads: CASSIGSSLSQPQHF. The DNA read from the CDR3 is TGTGCCAGTAGTATAGGGTCCAGTTTAAGTCAGCCC.